The 28 T cell receptor beta chains presented below share a single source sample, sequenced in a study of T-cell reconstitution after alpha-beta-depleted transplantation in children. Preparing the TCRbeta library involved the use of unique molecular identifiers. TCRdb processed the PCR reads anew with MiXCR; each CDR3 protein has one entry. The repertoire holds roughly 300,000 distinct CDR3 sequences, with 11% as singletons. Here the sequenced sample was peripheral blood, taken 180 days after TCRalphabeta/CD19-depleted stem cell transplant. Every receptor here comes from a male patient aged 2-15 years who had a stem cell transplant for chronic granulomatous disease, so the T cells may come from the graft donor.

This clonotype appeared many times. The chain couples TRBV5-1 to TRBJ2-3; no clear D gene. The CDR3 totals 13 residues. The V end was cut by 4 bases, the J end by 3 bases, with 9 bases between. Germline V gives CDR1 SGHRS, CDR2 YFSETQ. CDR3 in DNA: TGCGCCAGCAGCCAGACCCCGACAGATACGCAGTATTTT. This sequence encodes CASSQTPTDTQYF.

This clonotype was detected ten times or more. The chain links TRBV27 to TRBJ2-5; 12 positions agree with TRBD2. The CDR3 is 17 amino acids. After removal of 4 bases from V and 4 bases from J, the junction contained 10 bases not matched to a gene. Germline assignment: CDR1 MNHEY and CDR2 SMNVEV (reference sequence). The CDR3 sequence: CASSSLRLAGELETQYF. The CDR3 coding sequence is TGTGCCAGCAGTTCGCTACGACTAGCGGGAGAGCTAGAGACCCAGTACTTC.

This clonotype was picked up many times. This chain connects TRBV6-1 to TRBJ1-1, with D perhaps TRBD1 (5 bases). The CDR3 is 15 residues long. Between the trimmed V and J ends, which lost 6 bases and 0 bases, there was a span of 14 bases. Germline lookup yields CDR1 MNHNS and CDR2 SASEGT. The CDR3 spells CASSPSRVMNTEAFF. DNA of the CDR3: TGTGCCAGCAGCCCCTCCAGGGTCATGAACACTGAAGCTTTCTTT.

This clonotype came up many times. This chain links TRBV27 with TRBJ1-5; tentatively, D is TRBD1 (6 bases). The CDR3 totals 15 residues. Germline V gene data show CDR1 as MNHEY and CDR2 as SMNVEV (reference sequence). V was cut by 4 bases and J by 0 bases, with 10 bases left in between. The DNA for the CDR3 is TGTGCCAGCAGTTATGGGGGCTATAGCAATCAGCCCCAGCATTTT. This gives the protein CASSYGGYSNQPQHF.

This clonotype has just a few counts. The gene calls are TRBV7-9 and TRBJ1-3; tentatively, D is TRBD1 (5 bases). The V end lost 5 bases, the J end lost 0 bases, and 17 bases lay between the germline ends. CDR1 and CDR2 (germline): SEHNR, FQNEAQ (reference sequence). The length of the CDR3 is 17 residues. CDR3 amino acids: CASSPNPGRNSGNTIYF. The CDR3 bases are TGTGCCAGCAGCCCGAACCCGGGGCGGAACTCTGGAAACACCATATATTTT.

This clonotype was seen many times. The rearrangement joins TRBV6-5 to TRBJ2-4; D possibly corresponds to TRBD1 (5 bases). Germline values: CDR1 MNHEY, CDR2 SVGAGI. V lost 4 bases to trimming and J lost 5 bases, with 6 bases between them. This CDR3 spans 12 amino acids. Here the CDR3 DNA reads TGTGCCAGCAGTTCGACAGAAAACATTCAGTACTTC. Translated, it gives CASSSTENIQYF.

This clonotype has at least ten counts. The DNA is left out, because the CDR3 cannot be placed on it with certainty; the CDR3 is given as TCRdb lists it. J is TRBJ2-5 and V is TRBV12-3 or TRBV12-4; no DNA check was done on the table's D call, TRBD2. The CDR3 numbers 15 amino acids, ends counted. This CDR3 reads CASSSSGGPGETQYF.

V usage is TRBV5-5 and J usage is TRBJ2-7; 9 positions match TRBD2. V lost 5 bases and J lost 7; bases outside the gene matches: 16. Germline assignment: CDR1 SGHKS and CDR2 YYEKEE (reference sequence). The CDR3 loop spans 16 amino acids. The CDR3, as DNA: TGTGCCAGCAGTAACCCCTTGGTAGCGGGAGAGGGTGAGCAGTACTTC. It is translated as CASSNPLVAGEGEQYF.

This clonotype was counted many times. The CDR3 is CASSQAGSEGYFNQPQHF. DNA of the CDR3: TGTGCCAGCAGCCAGGCCGGGAGTGAAGGCTATTTCAATCAGCCCCAGCATTTT. V usage is TRBV4-2 and J usage is TRBJ1-5; D not certain. V lost 3 bases and J 3 bases, leaving 21 bases between the germline ends. The germline V gene has CDR1 LGHNA and CDR2 YNFKEQ. The CDR3 is 18 residues long.

This clonotype was seen ten or more times. The rearrangement joins TRBV28 to TRBJ2-7; D is unclear. In germline, CDR1 is MDHEN, CDR2 SYDVKM. V was cut by 1 base and J by 7 bases, with 8 bases left in between. The CDR3 loop spans 12 amino acids. The CDR3 DNA follows: TGTGCCAGCAGTTTATACAGTTTTGAGCAGTACTTC. Encoded protein: CASSLYSFEQYF.

This clonotype was counted at least ten times. The chain is built from TRBV9 and TRBJ2-2; 11 bases are a match to TRBD1. V dropped 4 bases and J dropped 0; count of bases not matched to a gene: 8. This CDR3 has 18 amino acids. Germline lookup yields CDR1 SGDLS and CDR2 YYNGEE. CDR3 sequence (DNA): TGTGCCAGCAGCCCCTGGACAGGGGGCCCCGCGAACACCGGGGAGCTGTTTTTT. This codes for CASSPWTGGPANTGELFF.

This clonotype was recorded many times. The chain recombines TRBV11-2 with TRBJ2-2; D perhaps matches TRBD1 (5 bases). This CDR3 spans 16 amino acids. Deletions cut 2 bases from V and 4 bases from J, with 14 bases between. Germline V gene sequence: CDR1 SGHAT, CDR2 FQNNGV. CDR3 DNA: TGTGCCAGCAGCTTATACGGACATCCCTCCACCGGGGAGCTGTTTTTT. Residues: CASSLYGHPSTGELFF. Based on the CDR3 plus reference TRBV11-2 and TRBJ2-2, the full variable domain is EAGVAQSPRYKIIEKRQSVAFWCNPISGHATLYWYQQILGQGPKLLIQFQNNGVVDDSQLPKDRFSAERLKGVDSTLKIQPAKLEDSAVYLCASSLYGHPSTGELFFGEGSRLTVL.

This clonotype was seen many times. The rearrangement links TRBV20-1 to TRBJ1-1; the D gene is possibly TRBD1 (6 bases). Germline loops: CDR1 DFQATT, CDR2 SNEGSKA (reference sequence). The CDR3 has 14 amino acids. V lost 5 bases, J lost 6 bases, and 19 bases lay in between. In DNA, the CDR3 is TGCAGTGCTCTAAGCGGGGGGGGCACGCCTGAAGCTTTCTTT. Protein product: CSALSGGGTPEAFF.

Comments on this clonotype: A much larger clone sits a single nucleotide away, making a read error possible. V usage is TRBV4-3 and J usage is TRBJ2-3, with D unresolved. Germline CDR1 is LGHNA and CDR2 is YSLEER. This CDR3 has 12 residues. Trimming took off 4 bases at V and 4 bases at J, with 6 bases between the two ends. The CDR3 DNA reads as TGCGCCAGCAGCCGAGAATCAGATACGCAGTATTTT. This gives the protein CASSRESDTQYF.

This clonotype was seen a few times. The chain links TRBV3-1 to TRBJ2-1; 7 bases agree with TRBD2. This CDR3 region has 21 residues. Germline CDR1 LGHDT, CDR2 YNNKEL (reference sequence). V lost 0 bases and J lost 4; bases outside the gene matches: 21. This CDR3 is CASSQDLGWIDTSGKYNEQFF. The DNA for the CDR3 is TGTGCCAGCAGCCAAGATCTAGGGTGGATCGACACCAGCGGGAAATACAATGAGCAGTTCTTC.

As to this clonotype: Just one base apart from a much larger clone, this may be a read error. This chain joins TRBV7-7 and TRBJ2-5; D possibly corresponds to TRBD1 (6 bases). Germline V lookup: CDR1 SSHAT, CDR2 FNYEAQ (reference sequence). The CDR3 is 14 amino acids. The DNA of the CDR3 is TGTGCTAGCAGCTTAGCTAGCCAGGGGGAGACCCAGTACTTC. Its protein product is CASSLASQGETQYF.

This clonotype was counted many times. This chain connects TRBV7-8 to TRBJ2-2, with D maybe TRBD2 (7 bases). The CDR3 is 16 residues long. CDR1 and CDR2 (germline): SGHVS, FQNEAQ. V lost 5 bases to trimming and J lost 1 base, with 14 bases between them. CDR3 sequence: CASSRWGGLNTGELFF. CDR3 bases: TGTGCCAGCAGCCGGTGGGGGGGGCTGAACACCGGGGAGCTGTTTTTT.

This clonotype was seen at least ten times. This chain connects TRBV15 to TRBJ2-7; TRBD2 is a possible D gene (6 bases). This CDR3 region has 16 residues. CDR1 and CDR2 from the germline V gene are LNHNV and YYDKDF (reference sequence). V was cut by 0 bases and J by 3 bases, with 15 bases left in between. The CDR3 is CATSRDRGGGNYEQYF. Written as DNA, the CDR3 is TGTGCCACCAGCAGAGACCGGGGCGGCGGGAACTACGAGCAGTACTTC.

This clonotype was detected ten times or more. The chain couples TRBV12-3 or TRBV12-4 to TRBJ2-7; 9 bases are a match to TRBD1. CDR3 length: 15 residues. Trimming removed 5 bases from V and 4 bases from J; junction bases left unmatched: 9. The CDR3 region is CASSPQGAAPYEQYF. The DNA for the CDR3 is TGTGCCAGCAGTCCACAGGGGGCGGCCCCTTACGAGCAGTACTTC.

The table lists this clonotype with many counts. V is TRBV7-2 and J is TRBJ1-1, with D possibly matching TRBD1 (5 bases). Trimming removed 6 bases at V and 6 bases at J, with 11 bases between. This CDR3 comprises 12 residues. Per germline, CDR1 SGHTA and CDR2 FQGNSA. The CDR3 loop is CASRPGPSEAFF. CDR3 nucleotides: TGTGCCAGCAGGCCGGGACCATCTGAAGCTTTCTTT.

This clonotype was observed at least ten times. The chain carries TRBV4-2 and TRBJ2-4; 8 bases are shared with TRBD2. This CDR3 comprises 19 residues. J gave up 0 bases and V 1 base, and 11 bases lay outside the gene matches. The germline V gene encodes CDR1 LGHNA and CDR2 YNFKEQ. The CDR3 DNA reads TGTGCCAGCAGCCAAGTCCGGGGGGGGGAAAAGCTAGCCAAAAACATTCAGTACTTC. Amino acids: CASSQVRGGEKLAKNIQYF.

This clonotype has ten or more counts. The chain couples TRBV5-1 to TRBJ1-3; possibly TRBD1 for D (5 bases). In germline, CDR1 is SGHRS, CDR2 YFSETQ. Trimming cost V 9 bases and J 0 bases, with 10 bases left between them. The CDR3 sequence is 13 residues long. CDR3 in amino acids: CATSRGSGNTIYF. The CDR3 bases are TGCGCCACCTCTAGGGGCTCTGGAAACACCATATATTTT.

To note about this clonotype: A clone one base away is much larger, so this may be a read error. This chain joins TRBV9 and TRBJ2-1, with TRBD1 as a possible D gene (5 bases). Trimming shortened V by 3 bases and J by 9 bases, and 10 bases separated the two germline ends. The CDR3 has 12 residues. CDR1 and CDR2 (germline): SGDLS, YYNGEE. The CDR3 sequence is CASSGSRGEQFF. CDR3 DNA sequence: TGTGCCAGCAGCGGGAGTAGGGGTGAGCAGTTCTTC.

This clonotype was observed many times. This chain uses TRBV4-3 with TRBJ1-5; no firm D call. The CDR3 extends over 15 amino acids. CDR1 LGHNA and CDR2 YSLEER come from the germline V gene. The V end lost 1 base, the J end lost 5 bases, and 12 bases lay between the germline ends. CDR3 protein: CASSQVHPTHQPQHF. CDR3 bases: TGCGCCAGCAGCCAAGTACACCCGACCCATCAGCCCCAGCATTTT.

To note about this clonotype: With a much larger clone just one base away, this may be a read error. The CDR3 region is CAISFLRLAGGLVTGELFF. The DNA for the CDR3 is TGTGCCATCAGTTTCTTAAGACTAGCGGGAGGATTAGTGACCGGGGAGCTGTTTTTT. This chain joins TRBV12-3 or TRBV12-4 and TRBJ2-2, with 13 bases matching TRBD2. CDR3 length: 19 amino acids.

This clonotype showed up many times. This chain connects TRBV6-2 or TRBV6-3 to TRBJ1-6; no clear D. The CDR3 length is 13 residues. Looked up from germline, CDR1 is MNHEY and CDR2 is SVGEGT. Trimming removed 7 bases from V and 0 bases from J, with 4 bases in between. The CDR3 coding sequence is TGTGCCAGCAAGAACTCCTATAATTCACCCCTCCACTTT. This sequence encodes CASKNSYNSPLHF.

The V and J genes are TRBV28 and TRBJ2-7; D gene uncertain. There are 14 residues in the CDR3. Trimming took off 1 base at V and 2 bases at J, with 9 bases between the two ends. Germline CDR1 MDHEN, CDR2 SYDVKM. CDR3 nucleotide sequence: TGTGCCAGCAGTTTATTGGGTTCCCCCTACGAGCAGTACTTC. Translation gives CASSLLGSPYEQYF.

This clonotype was seen many times. The chain couples TRBV18 to TRBJ2-3; weak D call: TRBD2 (6 bases). Looked up from germline, CDR1 is KGHSH and CDR2 is LQKENI. The CDR3 length is 14 residues. The V and J ends lost 8 bases and 3 bases respectively, with 15 bases between them. CDR3 amino acids: CASLRGGPTDTQYF. The DNA of the CDR3 is TGTGCCAGCCTTCGTGGAGGGCCAACAGATACGCAGTATTTT.